A selection of T cell receptor beta chains follows, all from one sample in a study of T cell changes during pregnancy in multiple sclerosis. Measured with immunoSEQ multiplex PCR; TCRdb has only the in-frame clones, and not every one. Of fewer than 70,000 clones listed, about nine tenths are singletons. Material: peripheral blood, obtained in the third trimester of pregnancy. The receptors were gathered from a female donor with multiple sclerosis, enrolled in a pregnancy study. The conserved cysteine and the conserved F or W are not part of the CDR3 here.

j_call | v_call | cdr3_length | cdr3_aa
TRBJ1-2 | TRBV2 | 12 | ASSAQRLSYGYT
TRBJ2-4 | TRBV30 | 13 | ACEIPGKSKNIQY
TRBJ2-2 | TRBV7-8 | 12 | ASSPHRATGELF
TRBJ2-1 | TRBV7-9 | 14 | ASSHRRQGAHNEQF
TRBJ1-5 | TRBV4-3 | 14 | ASSQDRTARDQPQH
TRBJ2-7 | TRBV28 | 13 | ASSPYLVLGGEQY
TRBJ1-4 | TRBV9 | 13 | ASSVGGTITEKLF
TRBJ1-6 | TRBV2 | 13 | ASSERRPDNSPLH
TRBJ2-1 | TRBV9 | 13 | ASSPGLAGGLEQF
TRBJ2-2 | TRBV6-4 | 17 | ASSDSGTSGGSNTGELF
TRBJ2-1 | TRBV5-1 | 13 | ASSLQTGSYNEQF
TRBJ1-6 | TRBV5-1 | 14 | ASSLTLRRDNSPLH
TRBJ1-6 | TRBV30 | 11 | AWSATGGSPLH
TRBJ2-3 | TRBV13 | 13 | ASSSHPPSADTQY
TRBJ2-7 | TRBV19 | 13 | ASSIPGEGHYEQY
TRBJ2-2 | TRBV6-5 | 13 | ASRQQGADTGELF
TRBJ1-1 | TRBV5-1 | 12 | ASSFWDRDTEAF
TRBJ2-7 | TRBV25-1 | 10 | ASSAGGYEQY
TRBJ2-7 | TRBV19 | 9 | ATQDRDRWY
TRBJ2-5 | TRBV7-3 | 12 | ASSLGHLQETQY
TRBJ2-5 | TRBV15 | 12 | ATSRAQRGETQY
TRBJ1-1 | TRBV5-1 | 13 | ASSSLLGTQTEAF
TRBJ1-2 | TRBV5-5 | 10 | ASSYDSSGYT
TRBJ1-2 | TRBV28 | 12 | ASFAGGANYGYT
TRBJ2-5 | TRBV15 | 15 | ATSSPPGQGFGETQY
TRBJ1-2 | TRBV7-2 | 11 | ASSFTVVSGYT
TRBJ1-1 | TRBV15 | 11 | ATSKGANTEAF
TRBJ2-2 | TRBV7-3 | 12 | ASSFSTGTGELF
TRBJ2-3 | TRBV18 | 15 | ASSRRQEKTSTDTQY
TRBJ2-3 | TRBV5-1 | 12 | ASSPLGVRDTQY
TRBJ2-2 | TRBV10-3 | 12 | AISELGGTGELF
TRBJ2-7 | TRBV11-2 | 13 | ASRLRTGGSYEQY
TRBJ1-4 | TRBV18 | 13 | ASSPTGIYDEKLF
TRBJ1-5 | TRBV18 | 14 | ASSPDRPGGNQPQH
TRBJ1-5 | TRBV7-2 | 15 | ASSQRDSIWLRQPQH
TRBJ2-1 | TRBV5-1 | 10 | ASSFPTGGQF
TRBJ2-4 | TRBV6-1 | 12 | ASTPGFAGNIQY
TRBJ2-1 | TRBV5-1 | 13 | ASSLYFGHYNEQF
TRBJ1-1 | TRBV18 | 13 | ASSPGIGINTEAF
TRBJ1-1 | TRBV18 | 11 | ASSPTLNTEAF
TRBJ2-6 | TRBV30 | 13 | AWSADSSGANVLT
TRBJ2-7 | TRBV6-1 | 13 | ASSEGTGSSYEQY
TRBJ2-2 | TRBV28 | 14 | ASSLMTGVYTGELF
TRBJ2-1 | TRBV7-7 | 11 | ASSLVASNEQF
TRBJ2-7 | TRBV7-9 | 12 | ASSSLAGGLEQY
TRBJ2-7 | TRBV18 | 14 | ASSLLAGGSSYEQY
TRBJ2-1 | TRBV2 | 11 | ASSYTSYNEQF
TRBJ2-6 | TRBV5-1 | 16 | ASSLGTAHFSGANVLT
TRBJ2-3 | TRBV19 | 13 | ASSSPGQATDTQY
TRBJ2-5 | TRBV5-1 | 12 | ASSPGVRGGTQY
TRBJ1-2 | TRBV5-1 | 12 | ASSLAWGGSGYT
TRBJ2-3 | TRBV13 | 13 | ASSFRTKSTDTQY
TRBJ1-4 | TRBV7-2 | 12 | ASSLQGTPEKLF
TRBJ2-2 | TRBV4-1 | 11 | ASSLGLAGELF
TRBJ2-3 | TRBV6-1 | 14 | ASSATGGVSTDTQY